Listed here are 3 T cell receptor beta chains from one sample, sequenced in a study of siplizumab effects on memory and regulatory T cells. Generated by immunoSEQ multiplex PCR, the TCRdb table keeps only in-frame clones and is missing some. The sample yields some 100,000 clones, over 90% seen once. The sequencing input was non-Treg CD4+ T cells sorted from blood. The receptors here all came from a human donor in good health.

V and J are TRBV5-4 and TRBJ2-7; D assignment may be TRBD1 or TRBD2 (7 bases each). V was trimmed by 4 bases and J by 2 bases, leaving 13 bases between them. Germline V gene sequence: CDR1 SGHNT, CDR2 YYREEE (reference sequence). The CDR3 contains 14 residues. CDR3 nucleotide sequence: TGTGCCAGCAGCGCAGGGGGGGATACCTACGAGCAGTACTTC. This sequence encodes CASSAGGDTYEQYF.

V usage is TRBV7-9 and J usage is TRBJ2-3; TRBD2 agrees at 9 bases. The CDR3 covers 13 residues. The J segment lost 3 bases and the V segment lost 7 bases, leaving 2 bases of the junction unmatched. The germline V gene has CDR1 SEHNR and CDR2 FQNEAQ (reference sequence). In DNA, the CDR3 is TGTGCCAGCATGACTAGCGGTACAGATACGCAGTATTTT. Translated: CASMTSGTDTQYF.

This chain links TRBV5-1 with TRBJ2-2; possibly TRBD2 for D (6 bases). The CDR3 consists of 16 residues. Germline V lookup: CDR1 SGHRS, CDR2 YFSETQ. The V end was cut by 7 bases, the J end by 0 bases, with 16 bases between. The CDR3 coding sequence is TGCGCCAGCGGCTGGACTACTAGTGCGAACACCGGGGAGCTGTTTTTT. It encodes CASGWTTSANTGELFF.